One and the same sample provided the 20 T cell receptor beta chains below, sequenced in a study. TCRdb re-analysed the RT-PCR reads in MiXCR, keeping a single row per CDR3 protein. The sample consists of 550,000 to 750,000 distinct CDR3 sequences, about 14% of them appearing once. Sequences were obtained from memory CD4+ T cells from blood. Receptors were obtained from a female donor in good health, serving as a healthy control.

This clonotype was picked up a small number of times. V gene TRBV7-8 combines with J gene TRBJ2-2; D perhaps matches TRBD1 (6 bases). Germline loops: CDR1 SGHVS, CDR2 FQNEAQ. This CDR3 spans 14 amino acids. Trimming removed 5 bases from V and 3 bases from J, with 10 bases in between. CDR3 sequence: CASSLTGHTGELFF. The CDR3 nucleotides are TGTGCCAGCAGCCTTACAGGGCACACCGGGGAGCTGTTTTTT.

The V call is TRBV9, the J call TRBJ1-6; D not resolved. The CDR3 contains 14 residues. The germline CDR1 and CDR2 sequences are SGDLS and YYNGEE. Trimming stripped 0 bases from V and 7 bases from J, with 8 bases between. The CDR3 DNA reads TGTGCCAGCAGCGTAGGGGGTATGAATTCACCCCTCCACTTT. It specifies CASSVGGMNSPLHF. The variable domain in full, with the rest retrieved from reference TRBV9 and TRBJ1-6, is DSGVTQTPKHLITATGQRVTLRCSPRSGDLSVYWYQQSLDQGLQFLIQYYNGEERAKGNILERFSAQQFPDLHSELNLSSLELGDSALYFCASSVGGMNSPLHFGNGTRLTVT.

This clonotype was counted many times. J is TRBJ1-3 and V is TRBV5-1; tentative D call: TRBD1 (6 bases). Looked up from germline, CDR1 is SGHRS and CDR2 is YFSETQ. V was trimmed by 4 bases and J by 6 bases, leaving 14 bases between them. The CDR3 totals 14 residues. CDR3: CASSKGQSINTIYF. In DNA form, the CDR3 reads TGCGCCAGCAGCAAAGGACAGTCTATAAACACCATATATTTT.

The chain has TRBV11-2 and TRBJ2-1; TRBD2 agrees at 12 bases. This CDR3 has 18 residues. The V gene end was trimmed by 1 base and the J gene end by 6 bases; junction bases not matched to a gene: 10. Germline CDR1 reads SGHAT; CDR2 reads FQNNGV. In nucleotides, the CDR3 is TGTGCCAGCAGCTTAGCGTCTCCGTCTAGCGGGGGGGCCAATGAGCAGTTCTTC. Its protein product is CASSLASPSSGGANEQFF.

This clonotype was observed at least ten times. The rearrangement links TRBV2 to TRBJ2-2, with TRBD1 identical over 8 bases. The CDR3 runs 12 residues. The V gene's germline CDR1 is SNHLY and CDR2 FYNNEI. Unmatched junction bases numbered 0, after V lost 6 bases and J lost 6 bases. The CDR3 DNA reads as TGTGCCAGCAGGGACAGGGCCGGGGAGCTGTTTTTT. Its translation is CASRDRAGELFF. The variable domain in full, with the rest retrieved from reference TRBV2 and TRBJ2-2, is EPEVTQTPSHQVTQMGQEVILRCVPISNHLYFYWYRQILGQKVEFLVSFYNNEISEKSEIFDDQFSVERPDGSNFTLKIRSTKLEDSAMYFCASRDRAGELFFGEGSRLTVL.

CDR3 bases: TGTGCCAGCTCGGGCAGCCCCACCCAGGAAGCTTTCTTT. Translated: CASSGSPTQEAFF. The gene calls are TRBV7-2 and TRBJ1-1; D gene ambiguous. The V end was cut by 8 bases, the J end by 8 bases, with 18 bases between. The CDR3 totals 13 residues. Germline V gene sequence: CDR1 SGHTA, CDR2 FQGNSA.

This clonotype occurred a few times. As DNA, the CDR3 is TGCAGTGCTTATAGGGACACAGAGACCCAGTACTTC. Translated, it gives CSAYRDTETQYF. The rearrangement joins TRBV20-1 to TRBJ2-5; weak D call: TRBD1 (6 bases). The CDR3 totals 12 residues. The germline V gene has CDR1 DFQATT and CDR2 SNEGSKA (reference sequence). Trimming took 5 bases from V and 4 from J, leaving 11 bases between them.

The J gene is TRBJ1-1, the V gene TRBV4-2; no clear D gene. The CDR3 has 16 amino acids. Germline V CDR1 and CDR2: LGHNA, YNFKEQ. The ends were cut back, 0 bases at V and 2 bases at J, with 13 bases in the middle. CDR3 in DNA: TGTGCCAGCAGCCAAGATAGTCAATCAGGAAACACTGAAGCTTTCTTT. The encoded protein is CASSQDSQSGNTEAFF.

In this sample, this clonotype turned up a few times. CDR3 bases: TGCGCCAGCAGCCAAGATTTGACGGTCTTGCGTGGCTACACCTTC. Translation gives CASSQDLTVLRGYTF. V and J are TRBV4-3 and TRBJ1-2, with D hard to call. The CDR3 covers 15 residues. The germline gives CDR1 LGHNA, CDR2 YSLEER. Trimming took 0 bases from V and 7 from J, leaving 15 bases between them.

This chain uses TRBV7-3 with TRBJ2-3; 7 positions agree with TRBD1. Per the germline V gene, CDR1 is SGHTA and CDR2 is FQGTGA. CDR3 length: 16 residues. V gave up 3 bases and J gave up 1 base; unmatched junction bases: 7. CDR3 in amino acids: CASSLYRGRGTDTQYF. The CDR3 DNA follows: TGTGCCAGCAGCTTGTACAGGGGTCGTGGCACAGATACGCAGTATTTT.

This clonotype was observed a handful of times. The rearrangement joins TRBV5-1 to TRBJ1-1; D is unresolved. Germline CDR1 reads SGHRS; CDR2 reads YFSETQ. The CDR3 extends over 14 amino acids. V dropped 4 bases and J dropped 11 bases, with 21 bases sitting between them. In DNA, the CDR3 is TGCGCCAGCAGCACCCATAGAGACTCCCGGCTGGCTTTCTTT. As protein: CASSTHRDSRLAFF.

The chain joins TRBV20-1 to TRBJ2-1; 10 bases align to TRBD1. This CDR3 has 17 amino acids. Germline loops: CDR1 DFQATT, CDR2 SNEGSKA (reference sequence). J lost 7 bases, V lost 3 bases, and 15 bases had no gene match. The DNA for the CDR3 is TGCAGTGCTAGGGCCCAATCGCGGACAGGGGGTTGGAATGAGCAGTTCTTC. It codes for CSARAQSRTGGWNEQFF.

The chain uses TRBV20-1 and TRBJ1-1; D gene uncertain. The CDR3 contains 11 residues. Germline CDR1 DFQATT, CDR2 SNEGSKA (reference sequence). The CDR3 coding sequence is TGCAAAGCGGGAGGGTGGGATGAAGCTTTCTTT. Translated: CKAGGWDEAFF.

In this sample, this clonotype turned up many times. This chain links TRBV4-3 with TRBJ1-2; no firm D call. There are 15 residues in the CDR3. Germline CDR1 LGHNA, CDR2 YSLEER. The V end was cut by 0 bases, the J end by 7 bases, with 15 bases between. CDR3 sequence: CASSQDWTLGGGYTF. CDR3 DNA: TGCGCCAGCAGCCAAGATTGGACGCTCGGAGGTGGCTACACCTTC.

The chain couples TRBV29-1 to TRBJ2-1; 7 bases are a match to TRBD2. Germline assignment: CDR1 SQVTM and CDR2 ANQGSEA. Trimming cost V 4 bases and J 10 bases; bases outside gene matches: 7. This CDR3 region has 12 residues. CDR3 in DNA: TGCAGCGTTGTGCCTAGCGGCCTAGAGCAGTTCTTC. It specifies CSVVPSGLEQFF.

This clonotype was counted between two and nine times. The V and J genes are TRBV20-1 and TRBJ1-1, with D hard to call. Germline values: CDR1 DFQATT, CDR2 SNEGSKA (reference sequence). Deletions cut 3 bases from V and 7 bases from J, with 15 bases between. The CDR3 runs 13 residues. CDR3 in DNA: TGCAGTGCTAGGGGAGTTCTGTGGGATGAAGCTTTCTTT. Its translation: CSARGVLWDEAFF.

This clonotype was found many times. This rearrangement joins TRBV27 to TRBJ2-1; 10 bases align to TRBD2. Germline values: CDR1 MNHEY, CDR2 SMNVEV (reference sequence). V shed 11 bases, J shed 6 bases, and the junction held 10 bases outside the gene matches. The CDR3 runs to 14 residues. The CDR3 protein is CAAALAGDSNEQFF. The DNA of the CDR3 is TGTGCCGCCGCCCTAGCGGGAGATTCCAATGAGCAGTTCTTC.

This clonotype was recorded a few times. The rearrangement uses TRBV6-5 and TRBJ2-1, with TRBD1 matching 8 bases. This CDR3 spans 22 amino acids. J gave up 0 bases and V 2 bases, and 21 bases lay outside the gene matches. The germline gives CDR1 MNHEY, CDR2 SVGAGI. CDR3 region: CASSYPGQGHAGMISSYNEQFF. In nucleotides, the CDR3 is TGTGCCAGCAGTTACCCAGGACAGGGCCATGCGGGAATGATCAGCTCCTACAATGAGCAGTTCTTC.

The chain carries TRBV11-2 and TRBJ2-1; D may be TRBD2 (5 bases). Germline lookup yields CDR1 SGHAT and CDR2 FQNNGV. This CDR3 has 14 residues. Trimming took off 1 base at V and 3 bases at J, with 7 bases between the two ends. CDR3 coding DNA: TGTGCCAGCAGCTTAGGGACTGTCTACAATGAGCAGTTCTTC. Its protein product is CASSLGTVYNEQFF.

This clonotype occurred a few times. Written as DNA, the CDR3 is TGTGCCACCAGCACAGGACAGGGAAATCAGCCCCAGCATTTT. Translated, it gives CATSTGQGNQPQHF. The chain employs TRBV15 and TRBJ1-5; TRBD1 aligns across 8 bases. Germline V CDR1 and CDR2: LNHNV, YYDKDF (reference sequence). J lost 4 bases, V lost 4 bases, and 3 bases had no gene match. CDR3 length: 14 amino acids.